The rows below give T cell receptor beta chains drawn from one sample of a study of brain T cells in children with intractable seizures. Using immunoSEQ multiplex PCR, the repertoire was profiled, and TCRdb retains in-frame clones only, with some absent. The sample lists around 340,000 clones, 93% seen once, with 5.7% in the top ten. The input for sequencing was peripheral blood, taken about 5 months after surgery. These receptors were collected from a boy in the first two years of life with tuberous sclerosis and intractable seizures. CDR3s include the opening cysteine and the closing phenylalanine or tryptophan. D genes are given only for firm matches. Clone size appears in some rows only: once, few, many, or a class for an expanded clone.

length	size	V	D	J	DNA	CDR3
14	NA	TRBV6-5	NA	TRBJ1-5	TGTGCCAGCAGGCGGGGGGGAGACAATCAGCCCCAGCATTTT	CASRRGGDNQPQHF
15	NA	TRBV19	TRBD2	TRBJ2-7	TGTGCCAGTAGTAGGACTAGCGTCTATCTCTACGAGCAGTACTTC	CASSRTSVYLYEQYF
15	few	TRBV28	TRBD1	TRBJ1-5	TGTGCCAGCAGTTTAGAACAGGGGGGAGCTCAGCCCCAGCATTTT	CASSLEQGGAQPQHF
14	NA	TRBV27	NA	TRBJ1-1	TGTGCCAGCAGTTTTTTGGGGGGAGGGACTGAAGCTTTCTTT	CASSFLGGGTEAFF
13	NA	TRBV3-1/TRBV3-2	NA	TRBJ2-1	TGTGCCAGCAGCCAAGGGGGCCCAGGTGAGCAGTTCTTC	CASSQGGPGEQFF
15	once	TRBV6-5	NA	TRBJ1-1	TGTGCCAGCAGTTACACGGCCCAATTCGGGGTTGGGGCTTTCTTT	CASSYTAQFGVGAFF
15	NA	TRBV3-1/TRBV3-2	TRBD1	TRBJ2-7	TGTGCCAGCAGCCCACCCGGGACAGGTAACTACGAGCAGTACTTC	CASSPPGTGNYEQYF
12	NA	TRBV2	NA	TRBJ2-1	TGTGCCAGCAGTGAAACTCTTTATGAGCAGTTCTTC	CASSETLYEQFF
11	NA	TRBV13	NA	TRBJ2-3	TGTGCCAGCAGCTTAAAAGATACGCAGTATTTT	CASSLKDTQYF
13	NA	TRBV29-1	TRBD2	TRBJ2-3	TGCAGCCCAAGACTAGCTGAGACAGATACGCAGTATTTT	CSPRLAETDTQYF
12	NA	TRBV5-1	TRBD1	TRBJ1-2	TGCGCCAGCAGCTGGGACAGGAATGGCTACACCTTC	CASSWDRNGYTF
14	NA	TRBV5-1	NA	TRBJ1-1	TGCGCCAGCACTAGATCCCCAGCGAACACTGAAGCTTTCTTT	CASTRSPANTEAFF
15	once	TRBV6-5	TRBD2	TRBJ2-5	TGTGCCAGCACTCTTTGGCTAGCGGGAGAAGAGACCCAGTACTTC	CASTLWLAGEETQYF
16	NA	TRBV3-1/TRBV3-2	TRBD1	TRBJ1-4	TGTGCCAGCAGCCAAGCCCAGGGGGGAGGTAATGAAAAACTGTTTTTT	CASSQAQGGGNEKLFF
14	NA	TRBV19	NA	TRBJ1-1	TGTGCCAGTAGTATAGATCTGAGGGGCACTGAAGCTTTCTTT	CASSIDLRGTEAFF
15	NA	TRBV11-2	TRBD2	TRBJ2-7	TGTGCCAGCAGCTTCACCGGACCCGGGGGGTACGAGCAGTACTTC	CASSFTGPGGYEQYF
13	NA	TRBV11-3	TRBD1	TRBJ2-7	TGTGCCAGCAGCTCGACAGGGGCCTACGAGCAGTACTTC	CASSSTGAYEQYF
16	NA	TRBV5-1	NA	TRBJ2-2	TGCGCCAGCAGCCTAAGACAGACCGCGAACACCGGGGAGCTGTTTTTT	CASSLRQTANTGELFF
14	NA	TRBV2	TRBD1	TRBJ1-2	TGTGCCAGCAGCGGGACAGGGGGCACCGCGGGCTACACCTTC	CASSGTGGTAGYTF
13	NA	TRBV30	NA	TRBJ1-1	TGTGCCTTCCGAATCTTTGGGAACACTGAAGCTTTCTTT	CAFRIFGNTEAFF
13	NA	TRBV5-1	NA	TRBJ2-1	TGCGCCAGCAGCTTAGCTACCCCCAATGAGCAGTTCTTC	CASSLATPNEQFF
14	NA	TRBV6-5	NA	TRBJ1-2	TGTGCCAGCAGTTACTCGAGAGGGAACTATGGCTACACCTTC	CASSYSRGNYGYTF